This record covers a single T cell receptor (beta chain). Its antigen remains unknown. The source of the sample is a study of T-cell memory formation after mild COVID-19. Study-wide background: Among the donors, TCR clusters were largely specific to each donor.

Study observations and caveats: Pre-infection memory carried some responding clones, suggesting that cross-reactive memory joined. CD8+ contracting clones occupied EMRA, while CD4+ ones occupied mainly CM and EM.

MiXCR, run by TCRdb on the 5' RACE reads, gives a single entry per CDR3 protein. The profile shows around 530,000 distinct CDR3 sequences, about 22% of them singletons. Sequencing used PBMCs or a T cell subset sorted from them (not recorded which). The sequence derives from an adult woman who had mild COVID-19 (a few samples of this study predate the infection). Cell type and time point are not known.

The CDR3 DNA follows: TGTGCCAGCAGCTTTACTAGCGGGAGGGGGGAGACCCAGTACTTC. Amino acids: CASSFTSGRGETQYF. J is TRBJ2-5 and V is TRBV7-3; 13 bases are a match to TRBD2. The CDR3 is 15 residues long. Germline V lookup: CDR1 SGHTA, CDR2 FQGTGA. V dropped 3 bases and J dropped 5; count of bases not matched to a gene: 3.